What follows are 17 T cell receptor beta chains derived from one specimen sequenced in a study of cytomegalovirus exposure and HLA in healthy donors. Use of 60 Vbeta and 13 Jbeta primers characterized the PCR. TCRdb's table, derived via immunoSEQ multiplex PCR, lists solely in-frame clones and lacks some. The repertoire holds roughly 100,000 clones, 80% to 90% seen once, with more than 1.5% in the top ten. Sequencing input: PBMCs. These receptor sequences come from a man aged 45-60 years in good health and CMV-seronegative.

A single count supports this clone. The rearrangement uses TRBV13 and TRBJ2-7; 7 bases are shared with TRBD1. Germline CDR1 and CDR2: PRHDT and FYEKMQ (reference sequence). The CDR3 totals 16 residues. V gave up 2 bases and J gave up 0 bases; unmatched junction bases: 7. Written as DNA, the CDR3 is TGTGCCAGCAGCTTAAGGACAGGCGAAAGCTCCTACGAGCAGTACGTC. This encodes CASSLRTGESSYEQYV.

The rearrangement joins TRBV4-3 to TRBJ2-3, with D possibly matching TRBD1 (6 bases). CDR1 LGHNA and CDR2 YSLEER come from the germline V gene. V dropped 4 bases and J dropped 3 bases, with 14 bases sitting between them. The CDR3 loop spans 15 amino acids. This CDR3 reads CASSLYSQGTDTQYF. The CDR3 nucleotides read TGCGCCAGCAGCCTTTATAGCCAGGGGACAGATACGCAGTATTTT.

The V call is TRBV19, the J call TRBJ1-2, with D possibly matching TRBD1 (5 bases). The CDR3 totals 14 residues. V was shortened by 3 bases and J by 7 bases, with 15 bases between the two germline ends. The V gene's germline CDR1 is LNHDA and CDR2 SQIVND (reference sequence). Here the CDR3 DNA reads TGTGCCAGTAGTATGCAAAAGGGGTCCGGTGGCTACACCTTC. This codes for CASSMQKGSGGYTF.

This chain connects TRBV9 to TRBJ2-2, with D maybe TRBD1 (5 bases). Germline V gene data show CDR1 as SGDLS and CDR2 as YYNGEE. This CDR3 is built from 14 residues. V shed 3 bases and J shed 5 bases, with 11 bases lying between them. In DNA, the CDR3 is TGTGCCAGCAGCGACCTAAGGGGAACCGGGGAGCTGTTTTTT. Its protein is CASSDLRGTGELFF.

This chain uses TRBV5-4 with TRBJ2-6; weak D call: TRBD2 (6 bases). Germline V CDR1 and CDR2: SGHNT, YYREEE (reference sequence). The CDR3 is 14 amino acids. Trimming stripped 7 bases from V and 0 bases from J, with 8 bases between. CDR3 sequence (DNA): TGTGCCAGCTCCGGGGGCTCTGGGGCCAACGTCCTGACTTTC. Translation: CASSGGSGANVLTF.

The genes are TRBV9 and TRBJ2-5, with D possibly being TRBD2 (6 bases). This CDR3 spans 12 amino acids. Germline lookup yields CDR1 SGDLS and CDR2 YYNGEE. As DNA, the CDR3 is TGTGACGGAGGGGTTTCGTCGGAGACCCAGTACTTC. This gives the protein CDGGVSSETQYF. Full variable domain (missing parts from reference TRBV9 and TRBJ2-5): DSGVTQTPKHLITATGQRVTLRCSPRSGDLSVYWYQQSLDQGLQFLIQYYNGEERAKGNILERFSAQQFPDLHSELNLSSLELGDSALYFCDGGVSSETQYFGPGTRLLVL.

The gene calls are TRBV19 and TRBJ2-5, with 8 bases fitting TRBD1. The germline V gene encodes CDR1 LNHDA and CDR2 SQIVND (reference sequence). CDR3 length: 15 residues. With V trimmed by 0 bases and J by 2 bases, 2 bases remained unmatched. CDR3 nucleotides: TGTGCCAGTAGTATAGATACAGGGGGTCAAGAGACCCAGTACTTC. Translation: CASSIDTGGQETQYF.

The CDR3 DNA sequence: TGTGCCAGCATTGACCTTTTGAGGTACGGGACCGGGGAGCTGTTTTTT. Its translation: CASIDLLRYGTGELFF. The chain is built from TRBV6-1 and TRBJ2-2; D unresolved. This CDR3 has 16 amino acids. V lost 7 bases to trimming and J lost 5 bases, with 20 bases between them. Germline CDR1 reads MNHNS; CDR2 reads SASEGT.

This rearrangement joins TRBV5-4 to TRBJ2-3, with 9 positions matching TRBD2. The junction had 6 bases not matched to a gene; V was cut back by 6 bases and J by 4 bases. The CDR3 runs to 14 residues. The germline gives CDR1 SGHNT, CDR2 YYREEE (reference sequence). The CDR3 coding sequence is TGTGCCAGCATGGCTAGCGGGGTCGCAGATACGCAGTATTTT. Translating it yields CASMASGVADTQYF.

The chain carries TRBV6-1 and TRBJ2-5; TRBD1 is a possible D gene (6 bases). Germline V gene sequence: CDR1 MNHNS, CDR2 SASEGT. V was cut by 4 bases and J by 2 bases, with 14 bases left in between. The CDR3 has 15 residues. The CDR3 is CASSGGGSGQETQYF. The CDR3 nucleotides are TGTGCCAGCAGTGGAGGGGGTTCGGGGCAAGAGACCCAGTACTTC.

To note about this clone: An end of the junction does not agree with germline; a read error may underlie this. The chain joins TRBV2 to TRBJ1-2; D is undetermined. This CDR3 region has 13 residues. Germline assignment: CDR1 SNHLY and CDR2 FYNNEI. The CDR3 here is CASTPTGLGGYTF. In DNA form, the CDR3 reads TGTGCTAGCACCCCTACCGGCTTGGGCGGCTACACCTTC. The full variable domain, its missing parts supplied by reference TRBV2 and TRBJ1-2, is EPEVTQTPSHQVTQMGQEVILRCVPISNHLYFYWYRQILGQKVEFLVSFYNNEISEKSEIFDDQFSVERPDGSNFTLKIRSTKLEDSAMYFCASTPTGLGGYTFGSGTRLTVV.

The rearrangement links TRBV5-1 to TRBJ2-5; D perhaps matches TRBD2 (5 bases). V lost 3 bases and J lost 7, with 16 bases in between. This CDR3 contains 14 residues. From germline, CDR1 is SGHRS and CDR2 YFSETQ. The CDR3: CASSYSQAEGTQYF. The CDR3 nucleotides are TGCGCCAGCAGCTACTCCCAGGCCGAGGGGACCCAGTACTTC.

This chain's CDR3 is CASSLVPPDRVPGANVLTF. The CDR3 nucleotides are TGCGCCAGCAGCCTCGTCCCCCCGGACAGGGTACCCGGGGCCAACGTCCTGACTTTC. This chain links TRBV4-1 with TRBJ2-6; 8 bases line up with TRBD1. The CDR3 has 19 amino acids. CDR1 is MGHRA and CDR2 is YSYEKL in the germline V gene. Unmatched junction bases numbered 15, after V lost 4 bases and J lost 4 bases.

The chain joins TRBV4-1 to TRBJ2-3; TRBD2 aligns across 7 bases. CDR1 is MGHRA and CDR2 is YSYEKL in the germline V gene. CDR3 size: 16 residues. J was trimmed by 4 bases and V by 5 bases; bases with no gene match: 12. In nucleotides, the CDR3 is TGCGCCAGCAGCTATACGGGCAGCGGGGTGTCAGATACGCAGTATTTT. Residues: CASSYTGSGVSDTQYF.

This clone occurred once. V gene TRBV5-1 combines with J gene TRBJ1-1; no firm D call. Looked up from germline, CDR1 is SGHRS and CDR2 is YFSETQ. The V end was cut by 0 bases, the J end by 3 bases, with 12 bases between. The CDR3 contains 15 residues. Here the CDR3 reads CASSLVGVPDTEAFF. The CDR3, as DNA: TGCGCCAGCAGCTTGGTCGGGGTCCCGGACACTGAAGCTTTCTTT.

The rearrangement uses TRBV2 and TRBJ2-5, with 8 nucleotides matching TRBD2. Per the germline V gene, CDR1 is SNHLY and CDR2 is FYNNEI. The V gene end was trimmed by 2 bases and the J gene end by 1 base; junction bases not matched to a gene: 0. The CDR3 is 14 residues long. In DNA form, the CDR3 reads TGTGCCAGCAGTGAACGGGGGGGCCAAGAGACCCAGTACTTC. Its protein is CASSERGGQETQYF. Looking up the rest from reference TRBV2 and TRBJ2-5 gives the full variable domain: EPEVTQTPSHQVTQMGQEVILRCVPISNHLYFYWYRQILGQKVEFLVSFYNNEISEKSEIFDDQFSVERPDGSNFTLKIRSTKLEDSAMYFCASSERGGQETQYFGPGTRLLVL.

V usage is TRBV7-9 and J usage is TRBJ2-1; 10 positions agree with TRBD1. J gave up 8 bases and V 5 bases, and 12 bases lay outside the gene matches. CDR1 SEHNR and CDR2 FQNEAQ come from the germline V gene (reference sequence). CDR3 length: 16 amino acids. CDR3 DNA: TGTGCCAGCAGCCCGATTTTGGGACAGGGGTCCCATGAGCAGTTCTTC. It is translated as CASSPILGQGSHEQFF.